This is a list of T cell receptor beta chains from one sample in a study of cytomegalovirus exposure and HLA in healthy donors. Sequenced by immunoSEQ multiplex PCR; TCRdb stores in-frame clones only, minus some. The table has tens of thousands of clones, approximately 91% seen once. The sample comprised PBMCs. The receptors were sampled from a man younger than 45 in good health and CMV-seronegative. CDR3s include the opening cysteine and the closing phenylalanine or tryptophan.

TRBV6-6 | 14 | CASKTGGGNTEAFF
TRBV20-1 | 11 | CSASSPEQEFF
TRBV2 | 13 | CASTPGYNNEQFF
TRBV6-1 | 15 | CASSEMGGPWGEQFF
TRBV6-6 | 12 | CASSTGVSGYTF
TRBV30 | 13 | CAWSSVIPGELFF
TRBV19 | 14 | CASNSGQGLYGYTF
TRBV10-3 | 15 | CAISYTPDSAYEQYF
TRBV30 | 15 | CAWSLGLAGSYEQYF
TRBV30 | 16 | CAWSRDRGGGQTEAFF
TRBV9 | 13 | CASSLTSSETQYF
TRBV19 | 17 | CASSIDRRGLSDTEAFF
TRBV6-5 | 12 | CASRPTVGEQFF
TRBV18 | 14 | CASSPRTGRNEQFF
TRBV19 | 13 | CASSPWTGSEAFF
TRBV2 | 16 | CASSEFIAGGSNEQFF
TRBV15 | 14 | CATSRAGSGNTIYF
TRBV10-3 | 16 | CAISGGRGGGNTEAFF
TRBV5-4 | 14 | CASSWVRGDAEQYF
TRBV6-1 | 14 | CASSEVGGDYGYTF
TRBV9 | 18 | CASSVEGPLVPPTDTQYF
TRBV7-3 | 13 | CASSFSPYNEQFF
TRBV5-8 | 16 | CASSPPGQWTGNTIYF
TRBV11-3 | 16 | CASSFLSGTSGNEQFF
TRBV10-3 | 13 | CAINAGVNEKLFF
TRBV5-1 | 18 | CASSLKLAGPMMDHEQFF
TRBV10-1 | 15 | CASSVSRGGQETQYF
TRBV6-5 | 15 | CASRPNRDRAGGYTF
TRBV10-1 | 15 | CASSTQGLGTGELFF
TRBV27 | 10 | CASGGKEQFF
TRBV5-4 | 17 | CASSYRLAGASTDTQYF
TRBV4-2 | 14 | CASSQDPGVYEQYF
TRBV27 | 14 | CASSERDIAYEQYF
TRBV28 | 16 | CASIGGTDRGTYEQYF
TRBV27 | 13 | CASRDNSADTQYF
TRBV7-9 | 17 | CASSTRTSGGRFNEQFF
TRBV30 | 15 | CAWSPGQGARYEQYF
TRBV19 | 15 | CASSPRDRGSRGYTF
TRBV4-1 | 15 | CASSQVVTGPYEQYF
TRBV6-6 | 13 | CASSYSEVTEAFF
TRBV6-6 | 14 | CASSYDRMNTEAFF
TRBV5-5 | 16 | CASSLGQGYSGNTIYF
TRBV5-4 | 15 | CASSLGLAGRNEQFF